Shown below are 19 T cell receptor beta chains from a single sample sequenced in a study of blood T cell repertoires in COVID-19. The protocol was immunoSEQ multiplex PCR, while the TCRdb copy is restricted to in-frame clones and leaves out a portion. This table holds hundreds of thousands of clones, about four fifths found once. The material sequenced was peripheral blood. The receptor source for this set is a woman aged 70-85 years with acute or convalescent COVID-19.

This rearrangement joins TRBV10-3 to TRBJ1-2; unclear D gene. CDR3 length: 12 amino acids. Per germline, CDR1 ENHRY and CDR2 SYGVKD. Trimming removed 6 bases from V and 8 bases from J, with 13 bases in between. This CDR3 is CAIRQRGHGYTF. The CDR3 DNA reads TGTGCCATCAGACAACGGGGTCACGGCTACACCTTC.

CDR3 sequence reads: CAWERANSYEQYF. The CDR3 DNA follows: TGTGCCTGGGAGCGGGCGAACTCCTACGAGCAGTACTTC. The chain combines TRBV30 with TRBJ2-7; a weak D match, TRBD2 (6 bases). V was shortened by 5 bases and J by 0 bases, with 11 bases between the two germline ends. CDR3 length: 13 residues. Germline loops: CDR1 GTSNPN, CDR2 SVGIG (reference sequence).

In nucleotides, the CDR3 is TGCGCCAGCAGCTCCACTGCAACTAATGAAAAACTGTTTTTT. Protein product: CASSSTATNEKLFF. V and J are TRBV5-1 and TRBJ1-4, with D hard to call. The V gene's germline CDR1 is SGHRS and CDR2 YFSETQ. V was cut by 3 bases and J by 0 bases, with 6 bases left in between. This CDR3 contains 14 residues.

This clone was recorded only once. The chain carries TRBV12-3 or TRBV12-4 and TRBJ1-2, with no clear D. Trimming stripped 6 bases from V and 4 bases from J, with 12 bases between. The CDR3 sequence is 13 residues long. CDR3 residues: CASRVNRGYGYTF. The CDR3 region has the DNA TGTGCCAGCAGGGTAAATAGAGGCTATGGCTACACCTTC.

CDR3: CASSLVRGSSSYEQYF. In nucleotides, the CDR3 is TGCGCCAGCAGCTTGGTCCGGGGATCAAGCTCCTACGAGCAGTACTTC. The chain carries TRBV5-1 and TRBJ2-7; D might be TRBD2 (5 bases). Germline CDR1 and CDR2: SGHRS and YFSETQ. This CDR3 contains 16 residues. V lost 0 bases and J 0 bases, leaving 13 bases between the germline ends.

The chain carries TRBV7-9 and TRBJ1-4; 7 positions agree with TRBD1. Germline values: CDR1 SEHNR, CDR2 FQNEAQ (reference sequence). The CDR3 is made up of 15 amino acids. With V trimmed by 6 bases and J by 4 bases, 8 bases remained unmatched. The CDR3: CASRPTGASNEKLFF. The CDR3 region has the DNA TGTGCCAGCAGACCAACAGGGGCGAGTAATGAAAAACTGTTTTTT.

J is TRBJ2-3 and V is TRBV11-2; the D is unclear. CDR1 is SGHAT, CDR2 FQNNGV, per germline. There are 15 residues in the CDR3. V lost 5 bases to trimming and J lost 3 bases, with 15 bases between them. DNA of the CDR3: TGTGCCAGCAGCAAACCCACCATGCGGACAGATACGCAGTATTTT. Translation: CASSKPTMRTDTQYF.

The chain combines TRBV2 with TRBJ2-2, with TRBD2 identical over 9 bases. The CDR3 has 15 residues. After removal of 4 bases from V and 3 bases from J, the junction contained 3 bases not matched to a gene. Per germline, CDR1 SNHLY and CDR2 FYNNEI. The CDR3 sequence is CASSVSGGDTGELFF. As DNA, the CDR3 is TGTGCCAGCAGTGTTAGCGGGGGAGACACCGGGGAGCTGTTTTTT.

J is TRBJ1-5 and V is TRBV6-2 or TRBV6-3; 7 bases line up with TRBD1. V lost 6 bases and J lost 6; bases outside the gene matches: 8. The germline gives CDR1 MNHEY, CDR2 SVGEGT. The CDR3 consists of 14 residues. The CDR3: CASSNRQGSQPQHF. Written as DNA, the CDR3 is TGTGCCAGCAGCAACCGACAGGGAAGTCAGCCCCAGCATTTT.

The chain combines TRBV11-3 with TRBJ2-3, with TRBD2 matching 10 bases. Germline V gene lookup returns CDR1 SGHNT and CDR2 YENEEA. V lost 2 bases, J lost 3 bases, and 5 bases stayed unmatched. The CDR3 is made up of 16 amino acids. CDR3 in amino acids: CASSLLAGGLTDTQYF. The CDR3 nucleotides read TGTGCCAGCAGCTTATTAGCGGGGGGCTTGACAGATACGCAGTATTTT.

This sequence joins TRBV5-1 and TRBJ1-4, with D perhaps matching TRBD1 (5 bases). Trimming stripped 0 bases from V and 4 bases from J, with 7 bases between. The CDR3 sequence is 14 residues long. Germline CDR1 reads SGHRS; CDR2 reads YFSETQ. In nucleotides, the CDR3 is TGCGCCAGCAGCTTGGGACAGCGTAATGAAAAACTGTTTTTT. Translation: CASSLGQRNEKLFF.

The J gene is TRBJ1-2, the V gene TRBV2; 9 bases are shared with TRBD1. Germline V gene data show CDR1 as SNHLY and CDR2 as FYNNEI. CDR3 length equals 16 residues. V dropped 5 bases and J dropped 2; count of bases not matched to a gene: 9. CDR3 DNA: TGTGCCAGCAGTTCTGGGACAGGGTTCGGGAACTATGGCTACACCTTC. It specifies CASSSGTGFGNYGYTF. Combining the CDR3 with reference TRBV2 and TRBJ1-2 gives the whole variable domain EPEVTQTPSHQVTQMGQEVILRCVPISNHLYFYWYRQILGQKVEFLVSFYNNEISEKSEIFDDQFSVERPDGSNFTLKIRSTKLEDSAMYFCASSSGTGFGNYGYTFGSGTRLTVV.

This clone occurred once. The chain couples TRBV7-2 to TRBJ1-2; D perhaps matches TRBD1 (5 bases). This CDR3 is built from 13 residues. The germline V gene has CDR1 SGHTA and CDR2 FQGNSA. Trimming removed 1 base from V and 7 bases from J, with 10 bases in between. DNA of the CDR3: TGTGCCAGCAGCTTAGGTTTAGGGGTTGGCTACACCTTC. Protein sequence: CASSLGLGVGYTF.

This clone has more than one count but fewer than ten. This sequence joins TRBV5-1 and TRBJ1-1; D is perhaps TRBD1 (6 bases). The germline V gene has CDR1 SGHRS and CDR2 YFSETQ. The CDR3 totals 16 residues. V was clipped by 1 base and J by 1 base, with 14 bases between them. Here the CDR3 DNA reads TGCGCCAGCAGCTTGCAGGGGACCATGTGGAACACTGAAGCTTTCTTT. Translating gives CASSLQGTMWNTEAFF.

This chain connects TRBV6-5 to TRBJ1-4; 7 bases line up with TRBD1. The CDR3 covers 16 residues. Germline V gene sequence: CDR1 MNHEY, CDR2 SVGAGI. J lost 5 bases, V lost 3 bases, and 9 bases had no gene match. CDR3 sequence reads: CASSYSRTGRNEKLFF. CDR3 coding DNA: TGTGCCAGCAGTTATTCCCGGACAGGAAGGAATGAAAAACTGTTTTTT.

The gene calls are TRBV5-4 and TRBJ1-1; the D is unclear. This CDR3 spans 13 amino acids. Germline-derived CDR1 and CDR2 are SGHNT and YYREEE (reference sequence). The V end was cut by 4 bases, the J end by 3 bases, with 10 bases between. In DNA form, the CDR3 reads TGTGCCAGCAGCCACGCGTTAGACACTGAAGCTTTCTTT. Its protein product is CASSHALDTEAFF.

Only a few counts were recorded for this clone. The chain recombines TRBV5-4 with TRBJ2-2; D call uncertain. V lost 0 bases, J lost 5 bases, and 8 bases lay in between. The CDR3 extends over 14 amino acids. Germline V gene sequence: CDR1 SGHNT, CDR2 YYREEE (reference sequence). The CDR3: CASSLAVKTGELFF. The CDR3 coding sequence is TGTGCCAGCAGCTTGGCAGTCAAAACCGGGGAGCTGTTTTTT.

This clone occurred once. The chain combines TRBV20-1 with TRBJ2-7, with a weak D call TRBD2 (6 bases). Between the trimmed V and J ends, which lost 3 bases and 0 bases, there was a span of 15 bases. CDR1 is DFQATT, CDR2 SNEGSKA, per germline (reference sequence). The CDR3 runs to 15 residues. CDR3 loop: CSASLMGLNSYEQYF. The DNA of the CDR3 is TGCAGTGCTAGTTTAATGGGACTTAACTCCTACGAGCAGTACTTC.

This chain joins TRBV7-2 and TRBJ2-3, with D perhaps TRBD2 (7 bases). Per the germline V gene, CDR1 is SGHTA and CDR2 is FQGNSA. The CDR3 runs 14 residues. The V end lost 4 bases, the J end lost 4 bases, and 12 bases lay between the germline ends. The CDR3 DNA reads as TGTGCCAGCAGCTCTAGGGGGGGTGCAGATACGCAGTATTTT. Protein: CASSSRGGADTQYF.